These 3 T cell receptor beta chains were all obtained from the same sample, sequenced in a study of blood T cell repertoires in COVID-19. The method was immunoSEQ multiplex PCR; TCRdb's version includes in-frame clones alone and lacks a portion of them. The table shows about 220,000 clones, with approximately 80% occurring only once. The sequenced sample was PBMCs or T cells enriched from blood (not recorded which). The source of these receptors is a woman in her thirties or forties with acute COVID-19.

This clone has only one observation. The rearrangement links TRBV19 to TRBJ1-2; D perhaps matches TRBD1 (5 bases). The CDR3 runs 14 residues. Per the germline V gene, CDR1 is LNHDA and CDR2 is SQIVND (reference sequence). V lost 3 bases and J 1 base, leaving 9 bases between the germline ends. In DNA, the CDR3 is TGTGCCAGTAGTATCCAGGGTTATAACTATGGCTACACCTTC. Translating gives CASSIQGYNYGYTF.

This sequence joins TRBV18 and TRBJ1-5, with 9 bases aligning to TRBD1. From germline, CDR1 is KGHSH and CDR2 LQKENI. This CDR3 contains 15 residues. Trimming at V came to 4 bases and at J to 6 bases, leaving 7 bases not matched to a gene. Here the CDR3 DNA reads TGTGCCAGCTCACGTGACACAGGGGGCCCTCAGCCCCAGCATTTT. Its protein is CASSRDTGGPQPQHF. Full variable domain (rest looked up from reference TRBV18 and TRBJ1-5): NAGVMQNPRHLVRRRGQEARLRCSPMKGHSHVYWYRQLPEEGLKFMVYLQKENIIDESGMPKERFSAEFPKEGPSILRIQQVVRGDSAAYFCASSRDTGGPQPQHFGDGTRLSIL.

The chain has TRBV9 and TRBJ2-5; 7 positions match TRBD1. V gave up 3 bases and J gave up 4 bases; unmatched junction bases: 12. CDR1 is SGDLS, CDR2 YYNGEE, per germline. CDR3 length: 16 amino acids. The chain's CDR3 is CASSGPPQGPGETQYF. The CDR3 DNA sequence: TGTGCCAGCAGCGGACCTCCACAGGGGCCGGGAGAGACCCAGTACTTC.